This paragraph reports one TCR beta chain. Its antigen remains unknown. Each CDR3 protein gets one entry after TCRdb re-called the 5' RACE reads with MiXCR. The repertoire holds 100,000 to 120,000 distinct CDR3 sequences, roughly an eighth seen once, with approximately 4% in the top ten. The sample comes from a study of early T cells in non-severe SARS-CoV-2 infection. About the research overall: With bulk RNA from unsorted whole blood as input, sequencing yielded unpaired chains. Study-level findings and limits: There was a bias toward anti-spike CD8 responses in VDJdb matching, which missed private and CD4 specificities.

The germline CDR1 and CDR2 sequences are KGHDR and SFDVKD. This CDR3 is built from 16 residues. Trimming pared 9 bases from V and 1 base from J, leaving 17 bases between. The chain has TRBV24-1 and TRBJ1-4, with D perhaps matching TRBD1 (6 bases). The receptor's source is an adult who was a healthcare worker with PCR-confirmed SARS-CoV-2 infection or an uninfected control (not recorded which). This sample comprised whole blood, obtained at baseline. CDR3 sequence: CATAGGQVRTNEKLFF. DNA for the CDR3: TGTGCCACCGCCGGGGGGCAGGTCAGAACTAATGAAAAACTGTTTTTT.